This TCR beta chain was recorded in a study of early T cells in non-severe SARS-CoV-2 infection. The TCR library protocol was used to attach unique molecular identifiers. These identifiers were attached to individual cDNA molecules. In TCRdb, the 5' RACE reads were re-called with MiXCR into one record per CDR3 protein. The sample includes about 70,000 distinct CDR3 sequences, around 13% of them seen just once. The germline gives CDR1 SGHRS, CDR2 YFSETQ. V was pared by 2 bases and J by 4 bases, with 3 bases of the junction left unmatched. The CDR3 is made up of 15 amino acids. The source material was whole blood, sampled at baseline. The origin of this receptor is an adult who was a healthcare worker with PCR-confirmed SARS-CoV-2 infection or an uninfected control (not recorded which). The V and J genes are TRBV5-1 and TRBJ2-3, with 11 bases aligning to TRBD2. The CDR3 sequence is CASSLVAGGADTQYF. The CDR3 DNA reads TGCGCCAGCAGCTTAGTAGCGGGAGGGGCAGATACGCAGTATTTT.